The 3 T cell receptor beta chains given below trace back to one sample, sequenced in a study of T-cell reconstitution after alpha-beta-depleted transplantation in children. A library of TCRbeta sequences, prepared with unique molecular identifiers, was generated. TCRdb re-derived calls from the PCR reads in MiXCR, one entry per CDR3 protein. This sample has 200,000 or so distinct CDR3 sequences, with approximately 6.8% found just once. The input for sequencing was PBMCs, taken before TCRalphabeta/CD19-depleted stem cell transplant. The receptors were gathered from a girl less than two years old with combined immunodeficiency, due to receive a stem cell transplant.

The sample holds many counts of this clonotype. The J gene is TRBJ2-7, the V gene TRBV12-5, with D possibly called TRBD1 or TRBD2 (5 bases each). Germline-derived CDR1 and CDR2 are LGHNT and FRNRAP. The CDR3 has 16 amino acids. V was cut by 1 base and J by 3 bases, with 16 bases left in between. CDR3 DNA sequence: TGTGCTAGTGGTTTGGGGACACTCGGGACCGGCTACGAGCAGTACTTC. This translates into CASGLGTLGTGYEQYF.

This clonotype was recorded a few times. This chain uses TRBV7-9 with TRBJ2-2; D is ambiguous. Trimming left V 3 bases short and J 2 bases short, with 28 bases between. CDR1 and CDR2 (germline): SEHNR, FQNEAQ (reference sequence). The CDR3 is 21 residues long. The CDR3 protein is CASSFPLFQIVTTLNTGELFF. For the CDR3, the DNA is TGTGCCAGCAGCTTCCCCTTGTTCCAAATCGTTACTACCTTAAACACCGGGGAGCTGTTTTTT.

This clonotype appeared many times. CDR3 in amino acids: CASSRGYSTDTQYF. The CDR3 DNA is TGTGCCAGCAGCCGGGGCTATAGCACAGATACGCAGTATTTT. V usage is TRBV21-1 and J usage is TRBJ2-3; the table gives TRBD2 as D, unverified against the DNA. TRBV21-1 is a recognized pseudogene. The CDR3 consists of 14 residues.